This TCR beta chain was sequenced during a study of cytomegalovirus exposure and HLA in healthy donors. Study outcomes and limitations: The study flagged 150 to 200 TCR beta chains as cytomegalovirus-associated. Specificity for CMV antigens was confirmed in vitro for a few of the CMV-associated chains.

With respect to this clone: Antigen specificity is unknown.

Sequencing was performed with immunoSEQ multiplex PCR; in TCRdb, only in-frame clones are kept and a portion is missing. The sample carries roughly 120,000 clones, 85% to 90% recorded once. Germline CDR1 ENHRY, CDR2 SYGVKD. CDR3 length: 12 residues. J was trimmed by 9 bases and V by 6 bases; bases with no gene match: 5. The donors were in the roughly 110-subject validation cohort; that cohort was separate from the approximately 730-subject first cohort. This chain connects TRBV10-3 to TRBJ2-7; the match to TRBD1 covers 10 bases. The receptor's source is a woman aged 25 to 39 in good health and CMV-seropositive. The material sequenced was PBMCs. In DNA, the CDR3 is TGTGCCATCAGCGTGGGACAGGGGAGGCAGTACTTC. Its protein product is CAISVGQGRQYF.